Each of the 16 T cell receptor beta chains below was sequenced from the same sample in a study of OX40 agonist ivuxolimab in advanced cancers. The repertoire was sequenced with immunoSEQ multiplex PCR; TCRdb's copy has only in-frame clones and lacks some. The sample lists tens of thousands of clones, around 82% seen once, with more than 2% in the top ten. Sequencing was performed on CD4+ or CD8+ T cells sorted from blood, taken in a trial of the OX40 agonist ivuxolimab. These receptors originate from an adult with an advanced solid tumor such as melanoma, head and neck, liver or kidney cancer.

The chain combines TRBV9 with TRBJ2-3; D not resolved. Germline loops: CDR1 SGDLS, CDR2 YYNGEE. CDR3 length: 11 residues. V dropped 0 bases and J dropped 6 bases, with 2 bases sitting between them. Here the CDR3 reads CASSVGDTQYF. The CDR3 DNA follows: TGTGCCAGCAGCGTAGGGGATACGCAGTATTTT.

This clone was seen a handful of times. The V and J genes are TRBV7-8 and TRBJ2-7; TRBD1 is a possible D gene (5 bases). Trimming shortened V by 5 bases and J by 3 bases, and 11 bases separated the two germline ends. This CDR3 has 13 amino acids. Germline V gives CDR1 SGHVS, CDR2 FQNEAQ. CDR3 region: CASSTRQRYEQYF. CDR3 nucleotide sequence: TGTGCCAGCAGCACCAGACAGCGCTACGAGCAGTACTTC.

This chain connects TRBV6-1 to TRBJ2-1; perhaps TRBD1 as D (6 bases). This CDR3 has 14 residues. Germline CDR1 reads MNHNS; CDR2 reads SASEGT. V shed 5 bases and J shed 7 bases, with 15 bases lying between them. The CDR3 nucleotides are TGTGCCAGCAGTAAGAACAGGGTAAGGAATGAGCAGTTCTTC. Translation: CASSKNRVRNEQFF.

CDR3 in DNA: TGTGCCAGCAGCGTTCCTTCGGGGGGCAATGAGCAGTTCTTC. It specifies CASSVPSGGNEQFF. The chain carries TRBV9 and TRBJ2-1; TRBD2 matches at 7 bases. The germline CDR1 and CDR2 sequences are SGDLS and YYNGEE. This CDR3 comprises 14 residues. Trimming cost V 2 bases and J 6 bases; bases outside gene matches: 5.

The rearrangement uses TRBV9 and TRBJ1-5; no clear D. V shed 0 bases and J shed 4 bases, with 5 bases lying between them. CDR3 length: 13 residues. CDR1 and CDR2 from the germline V gene are SGDLS and YYNGEE. CDR3 nucleotides: TGTGCCAGCAGCGTAGTTGGGAATCAGCCCCAGCATTTT. Protein sequence: CASSVVGNQPQHF.

This rearrangement joins TRBV5-4 to TRBJ2-2; D is perhaps TRBD2 (5 bases). V gave up 2 bases and J gave up 7 bases, with 21 bases separating them. Germline CDR1 SGHNT, CDR2 YYREEE (reference sequence). This CDR3 is built from 17 residues. The CDR3 DNA follows: TGTGCCAGCAGCTTTCGGGCTAGCCTTTTCGGTGGCGGGGAGCTGTTTTTT. It is translated as CASSFRASLFGGGELFF.

The chain employs TRBV28 and TRBJ1-5, with 7 bases matching TRBD1. Germline V gene sequence: CDR1 MDHEN, CDR2 SYDVKM. The V gene end was trimmed by 6 bases and the J gene end by 1 base; junction bases not matched to a gene: 9. The CDR3 is made up of 16 amino acids. CDR3 coding DNA: TGTGCCAGCAGACGGAACCCGACAGGGAGCAATCAGCCCCAGCATTTT. Encoded protein: CASRRNPTGSNQPQHF.

The CDR3 coding sequence is TGTGCCAGCACCTTGAATAGATTGGACAGGGATTCCTACGAGCAGTACTTC. Its protein product is CASTLNRLDRDSYEQYF. This chain connects TRBV7-8 to TRBJ2-7; 8 positions agree with TRBD1. The length of the CDR3 is 17 residues. Trimming at V came to 7 bases and at J to 1 base, leaving 15 bases not matched to a gene. Germline V gives CDR1 SGHVS, CDR2 FQNEAQ.

J is TRBJ2-1 and V is TRBV11-2; the match to TRBD2 covers 7 bases. Per the germline V gene, CDR1 is SGHAT and CDR2 is FQNNGV. The CDR3 sequence is 17 residues long. V shed 0 bases, J shed 9 bases, and the junction held 14 bases outside the gene matches. The CDR3 DNA follows: TGTGCCAGCAGCTTAGACGGTTTCGGGCAGCGGGAAGGTGAGCAGTTCTTC. Translating gives CASSLDGFGQREGEQFF.

This clone was picked up one time. The chain links TRBV28 to TRBJ2-5, with D tentatively TRBD1 (5 bases). The end of the DNA fits TRBJ2-7 better, so the J call may be wrong. The CDR3 sequence is 15 residues long. Per germline, CDR1 MDHEN and CDR2 SYDVKM. CDR3 nucleotides: TGTGCCAGCAGGACTCCAGGGTCCGCGAGCCACGAGCAGTACTTC. The encoded protein is CASRTPGSASHEQYF.

The J gene is TRBJ2-1, the V gene TRBV7-9; 10 bases match TRBD2. Germline V gives CDR1 SEHNR, CDR2 FQNEAQ (reference sequence). The V segment lost 5 bases and the J segment 3 bases; nucleotides outside the gene matches: 4. This CDR3 has 15 residues. The CDR3 here is CASSQSGRDYNEQFF. The CDR3, as DNA: TGTGCCAGCAGCCAAAGCGGGAGGGACTACAATGAGCAGTTCTTC.

The chain couples TRBV10-3 to TRBJ1-5; D unclear. The CDR3 totals 14 residues. The germline V gene has CDR1 ENHRY and CDR2 SYGVKD. The ends were cut back, 11 bases at V and 5 bases at J, with 19 bases in the middle. CDR3 nucleotides: TGTGCCTCAAGCGCGGCGGGGATCGATCAGCCCCAGCATTTT. Amino acids: CASSAAGIDQPQHF.

The rearrangement uses TRBV7-9 and TRBJ2-7; D is uncertain. The CDR3 covers 14 residues. CDR1 is SEHNR and CDR2 is FQNEAQ in the germline V gene (reference sequence). V gave up 5 bases and J gave up 0 bases, with 11 bases separating them. CDR3 DNA: TGTGCCAGCAGCGTGACGGGTGGCTCCTACGAGCAGTACTTC. It is translated as CASSVTGGSYEQYF.

The rearrangement links TRBV30 to TRBJ1-5, with a tentative D call TRBD1 (6 bases). The CDR3 sequence is 14 residues long. The germline gives CDR1 GTSNPN, CDR2 SVGIG (reference sequence). Trimming shortened V by 3 bases and J by 5 bases, and 14 bases separated the two germline ends. The CDR3 region has the DNA TGTGCCTGGAGAAAGGGACATAGGGATCAGCCCCAGCATTTT. This codes for CAWRKGHRDQPQHF.

V usage is TRBV7-3 and J usage is TRBJ2-1, with 14 bases that match TRBD2. The CDR3 sequence is 15 residues long. Trimming took 6 bases from V and 8 from J; bases not matched to a gene: 6. CDR1 SGHTA and CDR2 FQGTGA come from the germline V gene. The CDR3 DNA sequence: TGTGCCAGCAGGCCGGGACTAGCGGGAGAGGATGAGCAGTTCTTC. Its protein is CASRPGLAGEDEQFF.

The chain is built from TRBV5-1 and TRBJ2-5; a possible D gene is TRBD1 (6 bases). Trimming took 0 bases from V and 5 from J, leaving 20 bases between them. CDR3 size: 17 residues. Germline-derived CDR1 and CDR2 are SGHRS and YFSETQ. CDR3 amino acids: CASSLVGSGDTGETQYF. CDR3 coding DNA: TGCGCCAGCAGCTTGGTGGGTTCAGGGGACACGGGGGAGACCCAGTACTTC.